This section outlines one T cell receptor beta chain sequence together with its context. Its cognate antigen is unknown. These data originate in a study of T-cell memory formation after mild COVID-19. General study results and limits: Contracting CD4+ clones were located mainly in CM and EM, and CD8+ clones in EMRA. Day 37-peaking second-wave clones had unconfirmed SARS-CoV-2 specificity.

This CDR3 is 12 amino acids long. V lost 4 bases to trimming and J lost 3 bases, with 8 bases between them. Germline values: CDR1 SGHRS, CDR2 YFSETQ. TCRdb passed the 5' RACE reads through MiXCR, listing each CDR3 protein once. Of some 70,000 distinct CDR3 sequences listed, 16% were seen once; the top ten hold 30% to 35%. This rearrangement joins TRBV5-1 to TRBJ2-7, with a weak D call TRBD1 (6 bases). The TCR sequence derives from an adult woman who had mild COVID-19 (a few samples of this study predate the infection). Cell type and time point are not known. The sequencing input was PBMCs or a T cell subset sorted from them (not recorded which). This chain's CDR3 is CASSPDSYEQYF. The CDR3 coding sequence is TGCGCCAGCAGCCCGGACAGCTACGAGCAGTACTTC.